Presented here are 29 T cell receptor beta chains from one specimen sequenced in a study of vaccination and CD4 T cells after COVID-19. Sequenced with the Oncomine TCR Beta short-read assay was DNA taken from cultured CD4+ T cells. One entry per CDR3 protein, called by TCRdb with MiXCR from the PCR reads. Of about 20,000 distinct CDR3 sequences detected, 35% to 55% appear once; the ten largest clones hold around 3%. For these receptors, no antigen is known. Treatment reported: approximately 10-day PBMC culture with coronavirus spike peptide pools or control peptides (ViraFEST assay). This sample comprised CD4+ T cells from blood, cultured in vitro, obtained after SARS-CoV-2 vaccination. The receptors stem from a human donor who had recovered from COVID-19.

This sequence joins TRBV5-1 and TRBJ1-6, with D perhaps TRBD1 (6 bases). V was pared by 2 bases and J by 8 bases, with 14 bases between. This CDR3 region has 15 residues. Germline CDR1 is SGHRS and CDR2 is YFSETQ. Written as DNA, the CDR3 is TGCGCCAGCAGCTTACGGGGGCGTGGGGATTCACCCCTCCACTTT. This encodes CASSLRGRGDSPLHF.

The rearrangement links TRBV11-2 to TRBJ1-2, with 8 bases lining up with TRBD1. Looked up from germline, CDR1 is SGHAT and CDR2 is FQNNGV. This CDR3 is built from 14 residues. The CDR3 here is CATLPRQGPYGYTF. CDR3 sequence (DNA): TGTGCTACACTCCCCCGACAGGGGCCCTATGGCTACACCTTC.

The CDR3 DNA follows: TGCAGTGCTTTCCCTGGACAGGGAATTAATGAAAAACTGTTTTTT. It encodes CSAFPGQGINEKLFF. The chain links TRBV20-1 to TRBJ1-4; 8 positions agree with TRBD1. CDR1 is DFQATT and CDR2 is SNEGSKA in the germline V gene (reference sequence). The CDR3 runs to 15 residues. J was trimmed by 4 bases and V by 5 bases; bases with no gene match: 9.

With regard to this clonotype: A junction end diverges from the germline sequence, so it may reflect a read error. J is TRBJ1-1 and V is TRBV7-9, with no clear D. This CDR3 is 13 amino acids long. Germline V gene lookup returns CDR1 SEHNR and CDR2 FQNEAQ (reference sequence). The DNA of the CDR3 is TGTGCCAGCAGCTTAGGGGAGGGCACTGGAGCTTTCTTT. Its protein is CASSLGEGTGAFF. The complete variable domain, with remaining parts taken from reference TRBV7-9 and TRBJ1-1, reads DTGVSQNPRHKITKRGQNVTFRCDPISEHNRLYWYRQTLGQGPEFLTYFQNEAQLEKSRLLSDRFSAERPKGSFSTLEIQRTEQGDSAMYLCASSLGEGTGAFFGQGTRLTVV.

The chain is built from TRBV20-1 and TRBJ2-3; 8 bases line up with TRBD2. Trimming at V came to 1 base and at J to 5 bases, leaving 8 bases not matched to a gene. Looked up from germline, CDR1 is DFQATT and CDR2 is SNEGSKA (reference sequence). The CDR3 length is 15 residues. Written as DNA, the CDR3 is TGCAGTGCTAGAGTTGTCGGGGGGGCCGGAGATACGCAGTATTTT. It encodes CSARVVGGAGDTQYF.

The rearrangement joins TRBV14 to TRBJ2-1; D gene uncertain. This CDR3 contains 17 residues. Between the trimmed V and J ends, which lost 0 bases and 3 bases, there was a span of 15 bases. CDR1 SGHDN and CDR2 FVKESK come from the germline V gene. CDR3 amino acids: CASSQDLSGINYNEQFF. The CDR3 bases are TGTGCCAGCAGCCAAGATTTGAGTGGAATAAACTACAATGAGCAGTTCTTC.

The chain employs TRBV24-1 and TRBJ2-1; 7 nucleotides match TRBD1. Germline-derived CDR1 and CDR2 are KGHDR and SFDVKD. CDR3 size: 14 residues. V shed 5 bases, J shed 3 bases, and the junction held 3 bases outside the gene matches. The CDR3 sequence is CATSVGQNYNEQFF. In nucleotides, the CDR3 is TGTGCCACCAGTGTGGGACAGAACTACAATGAGCAGTTCTTC.

The chain couples TRBV7-2 to TRBJ2-7; perhaps TRBD2 as D (5 bases). Trimming took 5 bases from V and 4 from J, leaving 6 bases between them. CDR3 length: 11 amino acids. Per the germline V gene, CDR1 is SGHTA and CDR2 is FQGNSA. The chain's CDR3 is CASSRGYEQYF. CDR3 DNA: TGTGCCAGCAGCCGGGGTTACGAGCAGTACTTC.

The table lists this clonotype with a few counts. This chain uses TRBV20-1 with TRBJ1-1; 8 nucleotides agree with TRBD1. The CDR3 runs to 14 residues. Per the germline V gene, CDR1 is DFQATT and CDR2 is SNEGSKA (reference sequence). Trimming removed 6 bases from V and 3 bases from J; junction bases left unmatched: 9. The CDR3 DNA reads as TGCAGTGCCCCGGCCAGGGGACAGGACACTGAAGCTTTCTTT. It encodes CSAPARGQDTEAFF.

V and J are TRBV7-2 and TRBJ2-5; D may be TRBD2 (7 bases). The CDR3 has 16 amino acids. Trimming left V 5 bases short and J 1 base short, with 17 bases between. CDR1 is SGHTA and CDR2 is FQGNSA in the germline V gene. CDR3 DNA sequence: TGTGCCAGCAGCCGGGGGACCGGGGGGCCCCAAGAGACCCAGTACTTC. This translates into CASSRGTGGPQETQYF.

This chain joins TRBV19 and TRBJ2-7, with 7 bases that match TRBD2. After removal of 6 bases from V and 1 base from J, the junction contained 9 bases not matched to a gene. Germline CDR1 and CDR2: LNHDA and SQIVND (reference sequence). CDR3 length: 15 residues. CDR3 region: CASSRGDGGSYEQYF. The CDR3 DNA is TGTGCCAGTAGCCGGGGGGATGGGGGGTCCTACGAGCAGTACTTC.

This chain links TRBV20-1 with TRBJ2-2; the match to TRBD2 covers 10 bases. The CDR3 spans 16 residues. V dropped 5 bases and J dropped 3; count of bases not matched to a gene: 9. Germline CDR1 and CDR2: DFQATT and SNEGSKA (reference sequence). In DNA, the CDR3 is TGCAGTGCTCGCTCAAGCGGGAGGGGGTACACCGGGGAGCTGTTTTTT. Its translation: CSARSSGRGYTGELFF.

This rearrangement joins TRBV6-2 or TRBV6-3 to TRBJ2-7; unclear D gene. The V and J ends lost 6 bases and 0 bases respectively, with 18 bases between them. Germline loops: CDR1 MNHEY, CDR2 SVGEGT. The CDR3 is made up of 16 amino acids. For the CDR3, the DNA is TGTGCCAGCAGCCCTCCGGTTGGAGCGAACTCCTACGAGCAGTACTTC. Its protein is CASSPPVGANSYEQYF.

The rearrangement joins TRBV6-5 to TRBJ2-7; D perhaps matches TRBD2 (6 bases). The ends were cut back, 4 bases at V and 7 bases at J, with 17 bases in the middle. The CDR3 has 14 amino acids. CDR1 is MNHEY and CDR2 is SVGAGI in the germline V gene. The DNA of the CDR3 is TGTGCCAGCAGTTCCCCCGGGGGACGGCGGGAGCAGTACTTC. Translating gives CASSSPGGRREQYF.

This clonotype has more than one count but fewer than ten. The chain is built from TRBV10-3 and TRBJ2-1, with a possible D match to TRBD1 (6 bases). This CDR3 comprises 13 residues. V lost 7 bases to trimming and J lost 3 bases, with 10 bases between them. In germline, CDR1 is ENHRY, CDR2 SYGVKD. Written as DNA, the CDR3 is TGTGCCATCACACAGGGAAACTACAATGAGCAGTTCTTC. This encodes CAITQGNYNEQFF.

This rearrangement joins TRBV11-2 to TRBJ2-5; TRBD2 aligns across 14 bases. Germline trimming cut 5 bases from V and 4 bases from J; bases unmatched to any gene: 3. Germline CDR1 is SGHAT and CDR2 is FQNNGV. The CDR3 is 15 residues long. In nucleotides, the CDR3 is TGTGCCAGCAGCGGGACTAGCGGGGGATCAGAGACCCAGTACTTC. Translated: CASSGTSGGSETQYF.

This clonotype showed up just a few times. The chain employs TRBV6-1 and TRBJ1-2; maybe TRBD1 (5 bases). This CDR3 is built from 13 residues. The germline gives CDR1 MNHNS, CDR2 SASEGT. Trimming removed 6 bases at V and 3 bases at J, with 11 bases between. In nucleotides, the CDR3 is TGTGCCAGCAGGGCAACAGGAGACTATGGCTACACCTTC. Translating it yields CASRATGDYGYTF.

J is TRBJ2-2 and V is TRBV20-1, with 10 nucleotides matching TRBD1. Per the germline V gene, CDR1 is DFQATT and CDR2 is SNEGSKA (reference sequence). J gave up 6 bases and V 4 bases, and 2 bases lay outside the gene matches. The CDR3 length is 13 residues. The CDR3 sequence is CSATGQGSGELFF. The CDR3 bases are TGCAGTGCTACGGGACAGGGGTCCGGGGAGCTGTTTTTT.

This sequence joins TRBV6-1 and TRBJ1-2; 8 positions match TRBD1. CDR1 MNHNS and CDR2 SASEGT come from the germline V gene. The CDR3 sequence is 15 residues long. The V segment lost 2 bases and the J segment 7 bases; nucleotides outside the gene matches: 9. This CDR3 reads CASSEQGAGRGGYTF. In DNA, the CDR3 is TGTGCCAGCAGTGAACAGGGGGCAGGGAGGGGTGGCTACACCTTC.

This clonotype was recorded a few times. V is TRBV20-1 and J is TRBJ1-5; D not certain. This CDR3 comprises 13 residues. Germline loops: CDR1 DFQATT, CDR2 SNEGSKA (reference sequence). Trimming cost V 2 bases and J 3 bases, with 8 bases left between them. For the CDR3, the DNA is TGCAGTGCTAGATCTGGAACCAATCAGCCCCAGCATTTT. Protein sequence: CSARSGTNQPQHF.

This clonotype was observed a few times. V gene TRBV11-3 combines with J gene TRBJ1-2; tentative D call: TRBD1 (5 bases). Germline-derived CDR1 and CDR2 are SGHNT and YENEEA. V shed 0 bases and J shed 2 bases, with 13 bases lying between them. The CDR3 spans 16 residues. The CDR3 reads CASSLEGRDGNYGYTF. As DNA, the CDR3 is TGTGCCAGCAGCTTAGAGGGCAGGGACGGGAACTATGGCTACACCTTC.

The table lists this clonotype with a few counts. This chain joins TRBV7-2 and TRBJ2-5, with D unclear. The V end lost 5 bases, the J end lost 5 bases, and 18 bases lay between the germline ends. The CDR3 has 15 residues. Germline values: CDR1 SGHTA, CDR2 FQGNSA. The DNA of the CDR3 is TGTGCCAGCAGCCCTTCACTTCGAGTCTTCGAGACCCAGTACTTC. Residues: CASSPSLRVFETQYF.

J is TRBJ2-5 and V is TRBV6-2 or TRBV6-3, with 10 bases aligning to TRBD1. The J segment lost 5 bases and the V segment lost 6 bases, leaving 9 bases of the junction unmatched. The CDR3 contains 15 residues. The V gene's germline CDR1 is MNHEY and CDR2 SVGEGT. The CDR3 protein is CASRGDRGRGETQYF. Here the CDR3 DNA reads TGTGCCAGCAGAGGAGACAGGGGGCGCGGGGAGACCCAGTACTTC.

This clonotype has only a few counts. The J gene is TRBJ2-7, the V gene TRBV20-1; D may be TRBD1 (7 bases). Between the trimmed V and J ends, which lost 2 bases and 6 bases, there was a span of 17 bases. CDR3 length equals 14 residues. The V gene's germline CDR1 is DFQATT and CDR2 SNEGSKA (reference sequence). The CDR3 DNA reads as TGCAGTGCTAGAAGGACGGGGGACAGCGGCGAGCAGTACTTC. Its translation: CSARRTGDSGEQYF.

This clonotype was counted only a few times. The rearrangement joins TRBV7-9 to TRBJ2-4; no definite D call. This CDR3 region has 11 residues. V lost 5 bases and J 9 bases, leaving 8 bases between the germline ends. Germline CDR1 and CDR2: SEHNR and FQNEAQ (reference sequence). The DNA for the CDR3 is TGTGCCAGCAGCCCCCCCGGCATTCAGTACTTC. Translating gives CASSPPGIQYF.

The rearrangement joins TRBV7-8 to TRBJ2-7; weak D call: TRBD2 (6 bases). From germline, CDR1 is SGHVS and CDR2 FQNEAQ. This CDR3 has 15 residues. V lost 1 base and J 2 bases, leaving 12 bases between the germline ends. The CDR3 loop is CASSLGQRVTYEQYF. CDR3 DNA: TGTGCCAGCAGCTTAGGCCAGCGGGTTACCTACGAGCAGTACTTC.

The genes are TRBV6-1 and TRBJ2-1; 7 nucleotides align to TRBD2. The CDR3 loop spans 16 amino acids. Germline V gene lookup returns CDR1 MNHNS and CDR2 SASEGT. Losses at the gene ends were 5 bases for V and 8 bases for J; bases not matched to a gene: 15. The CDR3 spells CASSPSGAGPTDEQFF. CDR3 DNA: TGTGCCAGCAGTCCCAGCGGGGCGGGGCCCACCGATGAGCAGTTCTTC.

This clonotype appeared a few times. The CDR3 loop reads CGGGVGQPQHF. The DNA of the CDR3 is TGTGGTGGGGGAGTGGGCCAGCCCCAGCATTTT. The chain uses TRBV6-1 and TRBJ1-5; a possible D gene is TRBD1 (5 bases). Germline-derived CDR1 and CDR2 are MNHNS and SASEGT. There are 11 residues in the CDR3.

The chain uses TRBV5-1 and TRBJ1-1; 11 bases fit TRBD1. The junction had 4 bases not matched to a gene; V was cut back by 4 bases and J by 5 bases. In germline, CDR1 is SGHRS, CDR2 YFSETQ. CDR3 length: 14 residues. In DNA form, the CDR3 reads TGCGCCAGCAGCCCCGGACAGGGGGCGACTGAAGCTTTCTTT. Residues: CASSPGQGATEAFF.